The clone carrying this T cell receptor beta chain was seen many times. What it binds is not known. These data belong to a study of identical twins. Study-wide results and limits: Within monozygotic twins, out-of-frame TCR alpha sharing was underestimated by the models.

Unique molecular identifiers were in the cDNA, with template-switch universal primer binding. TCRdb reanalysed the 5' RACE reads using MiXCR and keeps one entry per CDR3 protein. The profile shows about 570,000 distinct CDR3 sequences, approximately 10% of them singletons. The CDR3 runs 15 residues. The germline V and J ends were trimmed by 3 bases and 3 bases, with 13 bases remaining between them. CDR1 and CDR2 (germline): SGHRS, YFSETQ. The sample was also linked to a second study, of yellow fever vaccine responses in identical twins.

The chain carries TRBV5-1 and TRBJ2-1, with D possibly called TRBD1 or TRBD2 (5 bases each). Sequencing input: PBMCs. The TCR sequence derives from a woman in her late teens or twenties in good health. This chain's CDR3 is CASSSGAGNYNEQFF. In DNA, the CDR3 is TGCGCCAGCAGCTCCGGGGCAGGTAACTACAATGAGCAGTTCTTC.